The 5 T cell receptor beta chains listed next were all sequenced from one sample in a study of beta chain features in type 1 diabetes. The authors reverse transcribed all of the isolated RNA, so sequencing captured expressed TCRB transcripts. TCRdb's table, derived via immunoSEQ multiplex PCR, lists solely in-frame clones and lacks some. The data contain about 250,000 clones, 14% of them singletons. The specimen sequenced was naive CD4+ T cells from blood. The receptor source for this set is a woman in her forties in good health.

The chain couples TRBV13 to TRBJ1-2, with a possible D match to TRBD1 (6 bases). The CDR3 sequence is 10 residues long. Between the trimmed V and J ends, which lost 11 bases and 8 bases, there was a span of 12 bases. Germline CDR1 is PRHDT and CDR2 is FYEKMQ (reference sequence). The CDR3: CASTGRGYTF. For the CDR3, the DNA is TGTGCCTCGACAGGACGGGGCTACACCTTC.

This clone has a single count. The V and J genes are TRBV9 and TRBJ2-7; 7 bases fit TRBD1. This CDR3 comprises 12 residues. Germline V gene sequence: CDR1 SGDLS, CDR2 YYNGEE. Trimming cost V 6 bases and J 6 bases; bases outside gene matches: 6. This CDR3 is CASTRQGSEQYF. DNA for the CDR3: TGTGCCAGCACCCGACAGGGCTCCGAGCAGTACTTC.

In nucleotides, the CDR3 is TGTGCCAGCAGCTTGGGATCGGGGAGTCATCCCTACGAGCAGTACTTC. Translation: CASSLGSGSHPYEQYF. The chain has TRBV5-6 and TRBJ2-7, with TRBD2 as a possible D gene (5 bases). CDR3 size: 16 residues. CDR1 and CDR2 from the germline V gene are SGHDT and YYEEEE. Trimming removed 0 bases from V and 2 bases from J, with 15 bases in between.

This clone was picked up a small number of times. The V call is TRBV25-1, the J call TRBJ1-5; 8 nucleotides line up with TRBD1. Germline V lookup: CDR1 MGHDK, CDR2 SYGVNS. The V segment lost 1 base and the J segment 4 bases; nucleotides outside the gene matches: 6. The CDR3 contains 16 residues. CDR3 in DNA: TGTGCCAGCAGTGAATGGGGAGGACAGGGTAATCAGCCCCAGCATTTT. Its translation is CASSEWGGQGNQPQHF.

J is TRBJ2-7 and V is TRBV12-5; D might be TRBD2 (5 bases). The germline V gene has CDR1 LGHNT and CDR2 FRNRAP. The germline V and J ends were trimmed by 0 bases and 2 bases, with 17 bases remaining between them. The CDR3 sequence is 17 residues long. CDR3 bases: TGTGCTAGTGGTTTGGTCACGTTCAAGAGGGTAACCTACGAGCAGTACTTC. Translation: CASGLVTFKRVTYEQYF.